Listed below are T cell receptor beta chains from one sample, sequenced in a study of T cell responses to AZD1222 COVID-19 vaccine. TCRdb's copy holds only in-frame clones and misses some; the assay was immunoSEQ multiplex PCR. The sample has roughly 100,000 clones; around 80% are singletons. Specimen: peripheral blood, collected on day 0 of AZD1222 vaccination. The receptors were sampled from an adult in good health. Each CDR3 is given with its conserved first and last residue. D genes are given only for firm matches.

cdr3_nt,cdr3_aa,cdr3_length,j_call,v_call,d_call
TGTGCCAGCAGCTTTCTCCCGGGACAGGGACCGGTTGTGAACACTGAAGCTTTCTTT,CASSFLPGQGPVVNTEAFF,19,TRBJ1-1,TRBV7-8,TRBD1
TGTGCCAGCAGCTCCAGTGGTAGAGAGTACTACGAGCAGTACTTC,CASSSSGREYYEQYF,15,TRBJ2-7,TRBV5-6,.
TGTGCCAGCAGTGAAGAGGGCATTTATGGAAACACCATATATTTT,CASSEEGIYGNTIYF,15,TRBJ1-3,TRBV6-1,.
TGTGCCAGCTCGCGGGGGACTCAGCCCCAGCATTTT,CASSRGTQPQHF,12,TRBJ1-5,TRBV6-8,.
TGTGCCAGCAGCTTCAGGGACGGCCAGAGCTACACCTTC,CASSFRDGQSYTF,13,TRBJ1-2,TRBV7-9,.
TGTGCCAGCTCACCCGAGGGGGATTCACCCCTCCACTTT,CASSPEGDSPLHF,13,TRBJ1-6,TRBV18,.
TGTGCCAGCAGCCGAAGCCCGGGACAGGGGGCGAGTAATTCACCCCTCCACTTT,CASSRSPGQGASNSPLHF,18,TRBJ1-6,TRBV5-8,TRBD1
TGTGCCAGCAGCTTTTCCGCCGTTAATGAAAAACTGTTTTTT,CASSFSAVNEKLFF,14,TRBJ1-4,TRBV5-6,.
TGTGCAAGTCGCCGGGGGGAGCAGTTCTTC,CASRRGEQFF,10,TRBJ2-1,TRBV12-2,.
TGTGCCAGCAGTCGGACTAGCGGGGGCCCTAACACCGGGGAGCTGTTTTTT,CASSRTSGGPNTGELFF,17,TRBJ2-2,TRBV6-4,TRBD2
TGTGCCAGCAGCCAGTATAGTCGGGGGCGGGGAGATTCTGGAAACACCATATATTTT,CASSQYSRGRGDSGNTIYF,19,TRBJ1-3,TRBV4-2,.